Listed below are T cell receptor beta chains from one sample, sequenced in a study of HIV-infected children after antiretroviral therapy interruption. Via MiXCR, TCRdb re-called the 3' RACE reads, giving one row per CDR3 protein. The repertoire holds some 90,000 distinct CDR3 sequences, with about 7.2% as singletons. Sequenced here: CD45RA+ CD4+ T cells from PBMCs, pooled from several time points, sampled from a donor given antiretroviral therapy, either interrupted or continuous. The receptors derive from a pool of human donors with HIV. CDR3s include the opening cysteine and the closing phenylalanine or tryptophan. D genes are given only for firm matches. Where a row states a size, it is once, few, many or the class of an expanded clone; other rows omit it.

j_call clone_size v_call d_call cdr3_aa cdr3_nt
TRBJ2-2 many TRBV20-1 - CSARAPNSGTGELFF TGCAGTGCTAGGGCCCCTAACAGCGGGACCGGGGAGCTGTTTTTT
TRBJ2-3 many TRBV24-1 - CATSDFTSTDTQYF TGTGCCACCAGTGATTTCACTAGCACAGATACGCAGTATTTT
TRBJ1-2 - TRBV7-9 - CASSRGNYGYTF TGTGCCAGCAGTAGGGGTAACTATGGCTACACCTTC
TRBJ2-2 - TRBV6-1 - CASSEGTTFTGELFF TGTGCCAGCAGTGAAGGGACTACGTTCACCGGGGAGCTGTTTTTT
TRBJ1-1 many TRBV12-3/TRBV12-4 TRBD1 CASSFFKDRAAPEAFF TGTGCCAGCAGTTTTTTCAAAGACAGGGCTGCGCCTGAAGCTTTCTTT
TRBJ2-6 many TRBV28 TRBD1 CASNPDRGRSSGANVLTF TGTGCCAGCAACCCTGACAGGGGACGTAGCTCTGGGGCCAACGTCCTGACTTTC
TRBJ1-5 - TRBV10-2 - CASRVQENQPQHF TGCGCCAGCAGGGTGCAGGAAAATCAGCCCCAGCATTTT
TRBJ2-5 many TRBV19 - CASSMTGNQDTQYF TGTGCCAGCAGTATGACCGGGAACCAAGACACCCAGTACTTT
TRBJ2-7 many TRBV6-5 - CASRGVHEQYF TGTGCCAGCAGGGGGGTCCACGAGCAGTACTTC
TRBJ2-5 - TRBV6-2/TRBV6-3 - CASTRYPYQETQYF TGTGCCAGCACCCGGTACCCGTACCAAGAGACCCAGTACTTC
TRBJ1-3 many TRBV20-1 - CSARVAGPSGNTIYF TGCAGTGCTAGAGTTGCCGGACCCTCTGGAAACACCATATATTTT
TRBJ2-5 many TRBV7-2 - CASSLDSVVQETQYF TGTGCCAGCAGCCTGGACTCGGTGGTTCAAGAGACCCAGTACTTC
TRBJ1-1 many TRBV6-1 - CASSVFEGSTEAFF TGTGCCAGCAGTGTGTTTGAGGGTTCCACTGAAGCTTTCTTT
TRBJ1-1 - TRBV5-1 TRBD1 CASSLEGQFTEAFF TGCGCCAGCAGCTTGGAGGGACAGTTCACTGAAGCTTTCTTT
TRBJ2-5 many TRBV6-2/TRBV6-3 TRBD2 CASSLPSGRLPQETQYF TGTGCCAGCAGTTTACCTAGCGGGAGGCTACCTCAAGAGACCCAGTACTTC
TRBJ2-3 many TRBV2 - CASGASIVTDTQYF TGTGCCAGCGGCGCTAGCATTGTGACAGATACGCAGTATTTT
TRBJ2-7 many TRBV6-5 TRBD1 CASSDRGLVVQYF TGTGCCAGCTCGGACAGGGGCTTGGTGGTGCAGTACTTC
TRBJ1-6 many TRBV7-2 - CASSLESVTSSYNSPLHF TGTGCCAGCAGCTTAGAATCCGTTACGAGCTCCTATAATTCACCCCTCCACTTT
TRBJ2-3 many TRBV25-1 - CASSERRTDTQYF TGTGCCAGCAGTGAGAGGAGGACAGATACGCAGTATTTT
TRBJ2-1 few TRBV7-2 - CASSLIRDTYNEQFF TGTGCCAGCAGCTTGATCAGGGACACCTACAATGAGCAGTTCTTC
TRBJ1-3 many TRBV2 - CASSTALGNTIYF TGTGCCAGCAGTACGGCTCTGGGAAACACCATATATTTT
TRBJ1-6 few TRBV20-1 - CSVKQGGTANSPLHF TGCAGTGTTAAACAGGGAGGAACCGCCAATTCACCCCTCCACTTT